This record concerns one T cell receptor beta chain sequence. The record originates from a study of technical replicates of blood from several donors. V was shortened by 3 bases and J by 6 bases, with 12 bases between the two germline ends. Germline assignment: CDR1 MDHEN and CDR2 SYDVKM. CDR3 length: 13 residues. Generated by immunoSEQ multiplex PCR, the TCRdb table keeps only in-frame clones and is missing some. This table has more than 55,000 clones, roughly nine tenths appearing once. The V and J genes are TRBV28 and TRBJ2-7; D perhaps matches TRBD2 (5 bases). The sequenced sample was T cells isolated from PBMCs. This receptor was identified in a human donor in good health. The CDR3 nucleotides are TGTGCCAGCAGTTTTCAGTTAGGAGGCGAGCAGTACTTC. Translating it yields CASSFQLGGEQYF.